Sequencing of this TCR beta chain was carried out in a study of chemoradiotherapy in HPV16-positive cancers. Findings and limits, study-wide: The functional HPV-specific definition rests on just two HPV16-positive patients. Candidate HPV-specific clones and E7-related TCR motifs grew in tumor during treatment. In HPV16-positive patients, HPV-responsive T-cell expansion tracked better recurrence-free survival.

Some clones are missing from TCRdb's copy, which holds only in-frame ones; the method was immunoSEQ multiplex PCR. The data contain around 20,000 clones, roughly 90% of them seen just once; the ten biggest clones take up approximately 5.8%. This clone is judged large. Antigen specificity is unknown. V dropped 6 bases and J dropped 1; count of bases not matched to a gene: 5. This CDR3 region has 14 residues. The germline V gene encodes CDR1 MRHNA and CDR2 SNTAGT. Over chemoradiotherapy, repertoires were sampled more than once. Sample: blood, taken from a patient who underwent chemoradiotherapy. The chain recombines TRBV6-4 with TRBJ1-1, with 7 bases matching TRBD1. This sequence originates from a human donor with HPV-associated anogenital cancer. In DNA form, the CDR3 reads TGTGCCAGCAGCCCCGGGACAGCGAACACTGAAGCTTTCTTT. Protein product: CASSPGTANTEAFF.